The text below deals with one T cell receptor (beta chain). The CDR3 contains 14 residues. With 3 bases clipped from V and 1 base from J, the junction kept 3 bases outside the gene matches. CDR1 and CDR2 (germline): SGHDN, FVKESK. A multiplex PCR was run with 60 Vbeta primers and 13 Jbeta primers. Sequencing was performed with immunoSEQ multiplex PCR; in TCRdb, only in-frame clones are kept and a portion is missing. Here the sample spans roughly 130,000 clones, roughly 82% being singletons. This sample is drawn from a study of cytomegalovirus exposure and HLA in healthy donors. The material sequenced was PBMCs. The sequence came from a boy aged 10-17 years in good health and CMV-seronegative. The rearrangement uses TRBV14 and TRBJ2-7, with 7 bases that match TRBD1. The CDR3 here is CASSHPGGSYEQYF. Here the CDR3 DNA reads TGTGCCAGCAGCCATCCAGGGGGTTCCTACGAGCAGTACTTC.